These 19 T cell receptor beta chains share one sample of origin, sequenced in a study of blood T cell repertoires in COVID-19 (dated by TCRdb to between 2020 and 2021). Library preparation was by the immunoSEQ multiplex PCR assay. Held by TCRdb, this immuneACCESS table contains in-frame sequences only and omits some clones. Under half of the omission traces to an unresolved V gene where checked; the cause of the rest is unknown. For this sample the table gives about 150,000 clones, of which under 95% were detected only once. The top ten clonotypes cover roughly 5.3% of the sample. Sequenced: peripheral blood. The receptor source for this set is a young man with COVID-19, enrolled during active disease.

The chain is built from TRBV18 and TRBJ2-2; D not certain. This CDR3 has 15 residues. The V end was cut by 2 bases, the J end by 6 bases, with 13 bases between. CDR1 and CDR2 (germline): KGHSH, LQKENI. Here the CDR3 DNA reads TGTGCCAGCTCACCAGGGCCCTTCTTGGCCGGGGAGCTGTTTTTT. Its translation is CASSPGPFLAGELFF.

The rearrangement uses TRBV18 and TRBJ2-7, with D tentatively TRBD2 (5 bases). Germline V gene data show CDR1 as KGHSH and CDR2 as LQKENI. V was trimmed by 3 bases and J by 4 bases, leaving 19 bases between them. The length of the CDR3 is 16 residues. The CDR3 nucleotides read TGTGCCAGCTCACCCGGGATCCGCGCACCTCCTTACGAGCAGTACTTC. It translates to CASSPGIRAPPYEQYF.

The rearrangement links TRBV7-8 to TRBJ2-2; maybe TRBD1 (5 bases). The CDR3 has 16 residues. CDR1 is SGHVS, CDR2 FQNEAQ, per germline. Trimming took off 1 base at V and 5 bases at J, with 14 bases between the two ends. CDR3 nucleotide sequence: TGTGCCAGCAGCTTAGTCCCATTAAGGGGAACCGGGGAGCTGTTTTTT. Residues: CASSLVPLRGTGELFF.

This clone was recorded only once. The J gene is TRBJ1-6, the V gene TRBV11-2, with unresolved D. V was clipped by 1 base and J by 7 bases, with 14 bases between them. Germline CDR1 reads SGHAT; CDR2 reads FQNNGV. CDR3 length equals 16 residues. The CDR3 DNA is TGTGCCAGCAGCTTAGCGCGCGGCAGAGGAAATTCACCCCTCCACTTT. Translating it yields CASSLARGRGNSPLHF.

The chain carries TRBV7-2 and TRBJ1-2; D unresolved. This CDR3 is built from 13 residues. Germline assignment: CDR1 SGHTA and CDR2 FQGNSA. Trimming removed 5 bases at V and 7 bases at J, with 14 bases between. The CDR3 sequence: CASSLGSSGGYTF. The CDR3 DNA reads TGTGCCAGCAGCCTAGGGTCTTCCGGTGGCTACACCTTC.

The chain joins TRBV27 to TRBJ2-1; TRBD2 matches at 11 bases. J gave up 0 bases and V 1 base, and 5 bases lay outside the gene matches. CDR1 is MNHEY, CDR2 SMNVEV, per germline (reference sequence). This CDR3 spans 18 amino acids. CDR3 in amino acids: CASSLWASGGSSYNEQFF. The DNA of the CDR3 is TGTGCCAGCAGTTTATGGGCTAGCGGGGGGAGCTCCTACAATGAGCAGTTCTTC.

The V and J genes are TRBV19 and TRBJ1-5; D unresolved. Germline V gene lookup returns CDR1 LNHDA and CDR2 SQIVND (reference sequence). The CDR3 is 12 residues long. V was trimmed by 9 bases and J by 6 bases, leaving 12 bases between them. The CDR3 region has the DNA TGTGCCAGCGGGAATAGCGCTCAGCCCCAGCATTTT. This sequence encodes CASGNSAQPQHF.

This clone appeared once. The chain has TRBV4-1 and TRBJ1-1; D remains ambiguous. Per germline, CDR1 MGHRA and CDR2 YSYEKL. V lost 2 bases to trimming and J lost 0 bases, with 13 bases between them. The CDR3 is 16 amino acids. For the CDR3, the DNA is TGCGCCAGCAGCCAAAAAAGCGGACGCCTGAACACTGAAGCTTTCTTT. Translated, it gives CASSQKSGRLNTEAFF.

There are many counts of this clone. The J gene is TRBJ1-6, the V gene TRBV6-4, with TRBD1 matching 10 bases. The germline V gene has CDR1 MRHNA and CDR2 SNTAGT. V gave up 8 bases and J gave up 5 bases; unmatched junction bases: 0. The CDR3 runs 13 residues. The CDR3 region is CASGTGDNSPLHF. The CDR3 DNA sequence: TGTGCCAGCGGGACAGGGGATAATTCACCCCTCCACTTT.

This chain uses TRBV7-2 with TRBJ2-1; D may be TRBD2 (6 bases). The CDR3 has 17 amino acids. Trimming stripped 4 bases from V and 4 bases from J, with 20 bases between. Germline loops: CDR1 SGHTA, CDR2 FQGNSA. CDR3 residues: CASSYWGAQAGYNEQFF. The CDR3 DNA is TGTGCCAGCAGCTATTGGGGTGCCCAGGCGGGGTACAATGAGCAGTTCTTC.

The chain carries TRBV27 and TRBJ1-6; D not certain. V gave up 5 bases and J gave up 1 base, with 15 bases separating them. CDR3 size: 17 residues. CDR1 MNHEY and CDR2 SMNVEV come from the germline V gene (reference sequence). The CDR3 nucleotides read TGTGCCAGCAGTCTCTATCCGGGGATTTCCTATAATTCACCCCTCCACTTT. Translated: CASSLYPGISYNSPLHF.

The rearrangement links TRBV19 to TRBJ1-4; D may be TRBD1 (5 bases). Germline V gene lookup returns CDR1 LNHDA and CDR2 SQIVND (reference sequence). V was cut by 7 bases and J by 5 bases, with 14 bases left in between. The CDR3 contains 14 residues. In DNA, the CDR3 is TGTGCCAGTACTGTCGGCAGGGCCAATGAAAAACTGTTTTTT. Residues: CASTVGRANEKLFF.

The CDR3 loop reads CASSKRVISNYGYTF. Written as DNA, the CDR3 is TGTGCCAGCAGTAAGAGAGTCATTTCTAACTATGGCTACACCTTC. The J gene is TRBJ1-2, the V gene TRBV6-5, with D hard to call. Germline-derived CDR1 and CDR2 are MNHEY and SVGAGI. The germline V and J ends were trimmed by 5 bases and 0 bases, with 13 bases remaining between them. The CDR3 is 15 residues long.

The CDR3 sequence: CASRARAGQGWQPQHF. DNA of the CDR3: TGTGCCAGCAGAGCACGGGCGGGACAGGGGTGGCAGCCCCAGCATTTT. The J gene is TRBJ1-5, the V gene TRBV2; 10 nucleotides agree with TRBD1. Trimming removed 6 bases from V and 7 bases from J; junction bases left unmatched: 12. Germline lookup yields CDR1 SNHLY and CDR2 FYNNEI. The CDR3 runs 16 residues.

This clone was found once. J is TRBJ2-3 and V is TRBV19, with 11 nucleotides matching TRBD1. This CDR3 is 20 amino acids long. Germline V gene data show CDR1 as LNHDA and CDR2 as SQIVND (reference sequence). The ends lost 1 base at V and 2 bases at J; junction bases unmatched: 14. CDR3: CASSIAFEWTGGQITDTQYF. CDR3 in DNA: TGTGCCAGTAGTATAGCCTTTGAGTGGACAGGGGGCCAAATCACAGATACGCAGTATTTT.

This chain uses TRBV10-2 with TRBJ2-5, with 13 bases that match TRBD2. V was pared by 6 bases and J by 5 bases, with 3 bases of the junction left unmatched. The CDR3 is 14 residues long. Germline V gene sequence: CDR1 WSHSY, CDR2 SAAADI. The CDR3 here is CASRGTSGMETQYF. As DNA, the CDR3 is TGCGCCAGCAGGGGGACTAGCGGGATGGAGACCCAGTACTTC.

The sample holds one count of this clone. The DNA for the CDR3 is TGTGCCAGCAAGAAGCTGGGACAGTCGAACACTGAAGCTTTCTTT. This translates into CASKKLGQSNTEAFF. The rearrangement uses TRBV9 and TRBJ1-1; 7 positions match TRBD1. The CDR3 extends over 15 amino acids. Germline lookup yields CDR1 SGDLS and CDR2 YYNGEE. The V and J ends lost 6 bases and 1 base, in that order; junction bases with no gene match: 9. Combining the CDR3 with reference TRBV9 and TRBJ1-1 gives the whole variable domain DSGVTQTPKHLITATGQRVTLRCSPRSGDLSVYWYQQSLDQGLQFLIQYYNGEERAKGNILERFSAQQFPDLHSELNLSSLELGDSALYFCASKKLGQSNTEAFFGQGTRLTVV.

The CDR3 sequence: CASSEGRVDTQYF. The CDR3 DNA reads as TGTGCCAGCAGTGAGGGCAGGGTAGATACGCAGTATTTT. J is TRBJ2-3 and V is TRBV2, with D tentatively TRBD1 (5 bases). V lost 3 bases to trimming and J lost 5 bases, with 9 bases between them. The length of the CDR3 is 13 residues. Germline V gene data show CDR1 as SNHLY and CDR2 as FYNNEI.

The chain employs TRBV12-3 or TRBV12-4 and TRBJ2-1; D is uncertain. Trimming removed 3 bases at V and 10 bases at J, with 10 bases between. This CDR3 spans 12 amino acids. CDR3 amino acids: CASSFLSGEQFF. The CDR3 DNA is TGTGCCAGCAGTTTTTTATCCGGGGAGCAGTTCTTC.